This T cell receptor beta chain stems from a study of control samples from healthy donors and cancer patients. J gave up 4 bases and V 3 bases, and 7 bases lay outside the gene matches. CDR1 and CDR2 from the germline V gene are MNHEY and SMNVEV (reference sequence). The CDR3 consists of 15 residues. Repertoires were generated with immunoSEQ multiplex PCR, while TCRdb's copy carries only in-frame clones and drops some. This table holds around 82,000 clones, about nine tenths found once. J is TRBJ2-5 and V is TRBV27; 8 bases match TRBD1. The TCR sequence derives from a man aged 50 to 59 in good health. Sequenced input: blood. As DNA, the CDR3 is TGTGCCAGCAGTTTGTTGACAGGGGTGGGAGAGACCCAGTACTTC. This codes for CASSLLTGVGETQYF.